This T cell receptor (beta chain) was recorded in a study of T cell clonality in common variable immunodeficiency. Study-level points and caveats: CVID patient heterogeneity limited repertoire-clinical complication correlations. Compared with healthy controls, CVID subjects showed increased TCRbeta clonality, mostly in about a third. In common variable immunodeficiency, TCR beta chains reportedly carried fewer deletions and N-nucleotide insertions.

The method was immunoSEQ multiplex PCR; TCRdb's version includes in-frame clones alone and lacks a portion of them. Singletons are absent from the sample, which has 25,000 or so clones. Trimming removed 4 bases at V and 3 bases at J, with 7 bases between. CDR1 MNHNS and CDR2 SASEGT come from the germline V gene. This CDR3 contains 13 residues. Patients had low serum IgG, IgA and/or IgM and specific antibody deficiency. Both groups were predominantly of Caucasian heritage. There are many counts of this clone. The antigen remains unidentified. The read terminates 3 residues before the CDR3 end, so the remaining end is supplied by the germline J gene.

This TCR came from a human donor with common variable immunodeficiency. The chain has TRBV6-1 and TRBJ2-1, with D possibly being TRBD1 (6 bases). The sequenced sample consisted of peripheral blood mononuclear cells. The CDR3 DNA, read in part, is TGTGCCAGCAGTGCGACAGGCTACAATGAG. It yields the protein CASSATGYNE. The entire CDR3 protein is CASSATGYNEQFF.